These 5 T cell receptor beta chains were all obtained from the same sample, sequenced in a study of TIL therapy for anti-PD-1-resistant metastatic lung cancer. The libraries were made with immunoSEQ v3. This table comes from immunoSEQ multiplex PCR, and its TCRdb copy is limited to in-frame clones, with some not included. The sample shows tens of thousands of clones, about 86% of them seen only once. Time point denoted: pre-treatment sample, taken before nivolumab and TIL therapy. Specimen: blood, collected at baseline. Receptors were obtained from a person between 25 and 80 years old with non-small cell lung cancer.

The chain couples TRBV28 to TRBJ1-1; D is unclear. CDR1 and CDR2 (germline): MDHEN, SYDVKM. Trimming took off 5 bases at V and 3 bases at J, with 13 bases between the two ends. The CDR3 extends over 14 amino acids. The CDR3 coding sequence is TGTGCCAGCAGTACCTTCGGCGGAGACACTGAAGCTTTCTTT. This sequence encodes CASSTFGGDTEAFF.

This clone has a single count. CDR3 residues: CASSRGLASNEQYF. The CDR3 DNA is TGTGCCAGTAGCCGGGGGCTAGCGTCTAACGAGCAGTACTTC. The chain uses TRBV19 and TRBJ2-7; the D gene could be TRBD1 or TRBD2 (6 bases each). V lost 6 bases and J 5 bases, leaving 17 bases between the germline ends. The germline V gene encodes CDR1 LNHDA and CDR2 SQIVND (reference sequence). This CDR3 has 14 residues. Filled out from reference TRBV19 and TRBJ2-7, the complete variable domain reads DGGITQSPKYLFRKEGQNVTLSCEQNLNHDAMYWYRQDPGQGLRLIYYSQIVNDFQKGDIAEGYSVSREKKESFPLTVTSAQKNPTAFYLCASSRGLASNEQYFGPGTRLTVT.

V usage is TRBV9 and J usage is TRBJ2-3; 11 nucleotides agree with TRBD1. CDR3 length equals 18 residues. Trimming took 4 bases from V and 7 from J; bases not matched to a gene: 17. Germline V gene lookup returns CDR1 SGDLS and CDR2 YYNGEE. The DNA for the CDR3 is TGTGCCAGCAGCCCCGGACAGGGGGCCGCTTCTCCGTTCTATACGCAGTATTTT. Protein sequence: CASSPGQGAASPFYTQYF.

The rearrangement uses TRBV6-9 and TRBJ1-6; D not certain. Trimming left V 4 bases short and J 4 bases short, with 14 bases between. The CDR3 is made up of 16 amino acids. The germline gives CDR1 MNHGY, CDR2 SVAAGI. The CDR3 reads CASSFILQPYNSPLHF. In nucleotides, the CDR3 is TGTGCCAGCAGTTTTATTTTGCAGCCTTATAATTCACCCCTCCACTTT.

The V call is TRBV18, the J call TRBJ2-5, with 10 bases that match TRBD2. This CDR3 spans 14 amino acids. Germline V CDR1 and CDR2: KGHSH, LQKENI. The ends lost 1 base at V and 4 bases at J; junction bases unmatched: 0. The CDR3 region is CASSPQRGGETQYF. CDR3 nucleotides: TGTGCCAGCTCACCACAGCGGGGGGGAGAGACCCAGTACTTC.